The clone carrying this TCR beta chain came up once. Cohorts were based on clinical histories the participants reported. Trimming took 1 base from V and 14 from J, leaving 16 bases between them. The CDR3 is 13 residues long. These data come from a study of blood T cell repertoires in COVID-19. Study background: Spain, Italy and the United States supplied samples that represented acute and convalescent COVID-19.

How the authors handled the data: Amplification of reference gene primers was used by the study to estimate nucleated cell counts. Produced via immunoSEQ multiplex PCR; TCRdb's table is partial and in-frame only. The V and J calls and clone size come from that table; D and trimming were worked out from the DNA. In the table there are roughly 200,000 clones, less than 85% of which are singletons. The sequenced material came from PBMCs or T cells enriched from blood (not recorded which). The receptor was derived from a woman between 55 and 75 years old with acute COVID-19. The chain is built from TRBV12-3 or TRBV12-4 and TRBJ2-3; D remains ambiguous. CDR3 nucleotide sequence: TGTGCCAGCAGTTTAGACGACTCCTATCTATTGTATTTT. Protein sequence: CASSLDDSYLLYF.